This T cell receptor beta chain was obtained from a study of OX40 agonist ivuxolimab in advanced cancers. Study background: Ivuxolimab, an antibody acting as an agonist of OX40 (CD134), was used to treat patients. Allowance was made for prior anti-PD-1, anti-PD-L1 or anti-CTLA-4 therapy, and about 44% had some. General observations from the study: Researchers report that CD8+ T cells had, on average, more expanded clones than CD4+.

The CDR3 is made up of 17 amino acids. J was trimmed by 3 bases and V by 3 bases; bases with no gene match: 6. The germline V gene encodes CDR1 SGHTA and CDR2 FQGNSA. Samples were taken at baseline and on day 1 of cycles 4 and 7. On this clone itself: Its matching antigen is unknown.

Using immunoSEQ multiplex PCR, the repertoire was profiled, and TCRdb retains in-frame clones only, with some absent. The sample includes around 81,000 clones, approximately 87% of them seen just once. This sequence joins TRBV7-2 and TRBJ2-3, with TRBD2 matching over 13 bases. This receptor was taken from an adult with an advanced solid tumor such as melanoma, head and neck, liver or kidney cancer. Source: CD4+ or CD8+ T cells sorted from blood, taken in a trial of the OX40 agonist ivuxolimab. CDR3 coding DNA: TGTGCCAGCAGCTTGAGGGGGACTAGCGGGATAACAGATACGCAGTATTTT. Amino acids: CASSLRGTSGITDTQYF.